This T cell receptor beta chain was recovered during a study of T cells in Graves' hyperthyroidism and ophthalmopathy. Study summary: Peripheral blood sampling occurred at initial diagnosis, before any treatment. General observations from the study: Blood held most thyroid clonotypes expanded above 0.001 frequency.

This clonotype appeared many times. Its antigen remains unknown. Amplified TCR beta CDR3 regions derived from RNA transcripts. HTBI primers were used for first-round RT-PCR of the TCR CDR3. Each CDR3 protein is one row after TCRdb ran MiXCR on the multiplex PCR reads. The sample holds 350,000 to 400,000 distinct CDR3 sequences, approximately 19% seen once. The CDR3 is 11 residues long. Germline CDR1 SQVTM, CDR2 ANQGSEA. Trimming pared 4 bases from V and 4 bases from J, leaving 8 bases between. Sequencing was done on a sample of blood. The TCR comes from a young woman with Graves' hyperthyroidism. The chain employs TRBV29-1 and TRBJ2-7; D perhaps matches TRBD1 (5 bases). The CDR3 nucleotides are TGCAGCGTTGCCGACAGTTACGAGCAGTACTTC. Its protein is CSVADSYEQYF.